One and the same sample provided the 24 T cell receptor beta chains below, sequenced in a study of radiation and T cells in renal cell carcinoma. Produced via immunoSEQ multiplex PCR; TCRdb's table is partial and in-frame only. The table has around 170,000 clones, 88% seen once. Time point reported: blood 4 weeks post-SBRT, at nephrectomy. Treatment defined: 15 Gy SBRT to primary tumor, nephrectomy 4 weeks later. This specimen consisted of blood, obtained from a patient whose treatment included radiotherapy and nephrectomy. The receptors were sampled from a woman between 50 and 59 years old with renal cell carcinoma.

This clone has a single count. The chain carries TRBV18 and TRBJ1-6, with D possibly matching TRBD1 (5 bases). The CDR3 consists of 16 residues. Germline loops: CDR1 KGHSH, CDR2 LQKENI. Deletions cut 6 bases from V and 6 bases from J, with 18 bases between. This CDR3 is CASSGGTDNFNSPLHF. The DNA of the CDR3 is TGTGCCAGCTCGGGCGGGACGGACAACTTTAATTCACCCCTCCACTTT.

The rearrangement links TRBV6-5 to TRBJ2-2; D is unclear. Germline values: CDR1 MNHEY, CDR2 SVGAGI. Trimming cost V 1 base and J 4 bases, with 10 bases left between them. This CDR3 spans 15 amino acids. The CDR3 DNA reads TGTGCCAGCAGTTACTGGCATCAAATCACCGGGGAGCTGTTTTTT. Its translation is CASSYWHQITGELFF.

J is TRBJ2-1 and V is TRBV4-3; D perhaps matches TRBD1 (5 bases). CDR1 LGHNA and CDR2 YSLEER come from the germline V gene. Trimming shortened V by 2 bases and J by 6 bases, and 14 bases separated the two germline ends. This CDR3 is built from 15 residues. The CDR3 sequence: CASSQRFGAANEQFF. CDR3 nucleotides: TGCGCCAGCAGCCAAAGATTTGGGGCCGCCAATGAGCAGTTCTTC.

The V gene is TRBV5-1, the J gene TRBJ2-1, with 11 positions matching TRBD2. Losses at the gene ends were 3 bases for V and 7 bases for J; bases not matched to a gene: 9. This CDR3 has 16 residues. Germline V gene sequence: CDR1 SGHRS, CDR2 YFSETQ. The CDR3 is CASSSGASGGRNEQFF. CDR3 sequence (DNA): TGCGCCAGCAGCTCCGGAGCTAGCGGGGGGAGAAATGAGCAGTTCTTC.

The chain combines TRBV12-1 with TRBJ2-5. TRBV12-1 is a pseudogene. This CDR3 comprises 12 residues. The CDR3 here is CASSFGPETQYF. DNA of the CDR3: TGTGCCAGCAGCTTTGGTCCAGAGACCCAGTACTTC.

V gene TRBV21-1 combines with J gene TRBJ1-6. TRBV21-1 constitutes a pseudogene. The CDR3 length is 17 residues. As DNA, the CDR3 is TGTGCCAGCAGCAATGGGTTGACGGCTACATTGAATTCACCCCTCCACTTT. Protein sequence: CASSNGLTATLNSPLHF.

The CDR3 coding sequence is TGTGCCAGCAGCCGGGGACAGGCCAACACTGAAGCTTTCTTT. Translated: CASSRGQANTEAFF. The rearrangement links TRBV6-6 to TRBJ1-1, with 8 positions matching TRBD1. With V trimmed by 6 bases and J by 2 bases, 5 bases remained unmatched. Germline loops: CDR1 MNHNY, CDR2 SVGAGI (reference sequence). The CDR3 totals 14 residues.

The chain employs TRBV5-1 and TRBJ2-2; D is tentatively TRBD1 or TRBD2 (5 bases each). Germline V lookup: CDR1 SGHRS, CDR2 YFSETQ. The CDR3 consists of 16 residues. Deletions cut 3 bases from V and 4 bases from J, with 16 bases between. The CDR3: CASSSSGTPGTGELFF. In DNA form, the CDR3 reads TGCGCCAGCAGCTCGTCCGGGACCCCGGGCACCGGGGAGCTGTTTTTT. Full variable domain (rest looked up from reference TRBV5-1 and TRBJ2-2): KAGVTQTPRYLIKTRGQQVTLSCSPISGHRSVSWYQQTPGQGLQFLFEYFSETQRNKGNFPGRFSGRQFSNSRSEMNVSTLELGDSALYLCASSSSGTPGTGELFFGEGSRLTVL.

The chain links TRBV5-1 to TRBJ2-2; D not resolved. The CDR3 is 15 amino acids. The germline gives CDR1 SGHRS, CDR2 YFSETQ. Trimming took 3 bases from V and 5 from J, leaving 14 bases between them. The CDR3 coding sequence is TGCGCCAGCAGCTCCCTTTCCCTAGGGACCGGGGAGCTGTTTTTT. Translation gives CASSSLSLGTGELFF.

The chain couples TRBV4-3 to TRBJ2-3; the D is unclear. The CDR3 spans 15 residues. V was shortened by 0 bases and J by 8 bases, with 15 bases between the two germline ends. The germline V gene has CDR1 LGHNA and CDR2 YSLEER. CDR3 region: CASSQEPHPQVTQYF. CDR3 coding DNA: TGCGCCAGCAGCCAAGAGCCCCACCCCCAGGTTACGCAGTATTTT.

The V call is TRBV19, the J call TRBJ1-5; 10 bases are shared with TRBD1. V shed 4 bases, J shed 0 bases, and the junction held 3 bases outside the gene matches. This CDR3 spans 16 amino acids. CDR1 is LNHDA, CDR2 SQIVND, per germline (reference sequence). CDR3 coding DNA: TGTGCCAGTAGTAAGACAGGGGGCCTTAGCAATCAGCCCCAGCATTTT. It codes for CASSKTGGLSNQPQHF.

A few counts support this clone. The gene calls are TRBV15 and TRBJ1-5; maybe TRBD1 (6 bases). V was pared by 2 bases and J by 4 bases, with 9 bases between. Looked up from germline, CDR1 is LNHNV and CDR2 is YYDKDF (reference sequence). The CDR3 is made up of 14 amino acids. The CDR3 is CATSRKGVNQPQHF. For the CDR3, the DNA is TGTGCCACCAGCAGAAAGGGGGTTAATCAGCCCCAGCATTTT.

The rearrangement links TRBV19 to TRBJ1-6; 8 bases are shared with TRBD1. J was trimmed by 6 bases and V by 5 bases; bases with no gene match: 3. The CDR3 spans 14 residues. CDR1 LNHDA and CDR2 SQIVND come from the germline V gene (reference sequence). The DNA for the CDR3 is TGTGCCAGTAGTCCGCAGGGGGCTAATTCACCCCTCCACTTT. Its protein is CASSPQGANSPLHF.

The V and J genes are TRBV19 and TRBJ1-2; 9 positions match TRBD1. V lost 6 bases, J lost 3 bases, and 8 bases stayed unmatched. This CDR3 region has 15 residues. Germline V gene lookup returns CDR1 LNHDA and CDR2 SQIVND (reference sequence). The CDR3 DNA sequence: TGTGCCAGTAGCCTCACAGGGGGCACGGACTATGGCTACACCTTC. Amino acids: CASSLTGGTDYGYTF.

This clone appeared many times. The same CDR3 is also encoded by other DNA sequences in this sample. V and J are TRBV5-5 and TRBJ1-2; D ambiguous. The CDR3 contains 14 residues. Trimming removed 0 bases from V and 8 bases from J, with 14 bases in between. Germline values: CDR1 SGHKS, CDR2 YYEKEE (reference sequence). The CDR3 spells CASSLDWTGWGYTF. The CDR3 DNA is TGTGCCAGCAGCTTGGATTGGACCGGTTGGGGCTACACCTTC.

CDR3 nucleotides: TGTGCCAGCAGCACCCCCCTACAGGGTCTTCGCGAGCAGTACTTC. Encoded protein: CASSTPLQGLREQYF. This chain uses TRBV2 with TRBJ2-7, with a tentative D call TRBD1 (6 bases). Trimming took 6 bases from V and 6 from J, leaving 21 bases between them. The CDR3 covers 15 residues. Germline CDR1 is SNHLY and CDR2 is FYNNEI.

Here the CDR3 reads CASSLGYNRATNEKLFF. The DNA of the CDR3 is TGTGCCAGCAGTTTAGGCTACAACAGGGCAACTAATGAAAAACTGTTTTTT. The chain employs TRBV27 and TRBJ1-4; TRBD1 might be the D (6 bases). This CDR3 has 17 residues. CDR1 is MNHEY, CDR2 SMNVEV, per germline (reference sequence). The V and J ends lost 2 bases and 0 bases respectively, with 13 bases between them.

The sample holds one count of this clone. V usage is TRBV18 and J usage is TRBJ2-1, with a possible D match to TRBD2 (6 bases). The V gene's germline CDR1 is KGHSH and CDR2 LQKENI. This CDR3 comprises 14 residues. The V and J ends lost 3 bases and 6 bases respectively, with 12 bases between them. For the CDR3, the DNA is TGTGCCAGCTCACCTGCTAGCGTCCCCAATGAGCAGTTCTTC. As protein: CASSPASVPNEQFF.

This chain links TRBV6-6 with TRBJ2-2, with TRBD1 matching over 8 bases. CDR1 is MNHNY and CDR2 is SVGAGI in the germline V gene (reference sequence). CDR3 length equals 14 residues. The J segment lost 6 bases and the V segment lost 6 bases, leaving 6 bases of the junction unmatched. CDR3 loop: CASRTGENAGELFF. Here the CDR3 DNA reads TGTGCCAGCAGGACAGGGGAAAACGCCGGGGAGCTGTTTTTT.

The chain has TRBV7-3 and TRBJ2-5; a possible D gene is TRBD1 (5 bases). The ends were cut back, 6 bases at V and 5 bases at J, with 13 bases in the middle. Per germline, CDR1 SGHTA and CDR2 FQGTGA. This CDR3 region has 13 residues. DNA for the CDR3: TGTGCCAGCAGTAGGGGTAGCATGGAGACCCAGTACTTC. It encodes CASSRGSMETQYF.

The V gene is TRBV6-5, the J gene TRBJ1-2, with 8 positions matching TRBD1. From germline, CDR1 is MNHEY and CDR2 SVGAGI. J lost 6 bases, V lost 8 bases, and 2 bases had no gene match. This CDR3 spans 11 amino acids. The DNA for the CDR3 is TGTGCCAGCGTACAGGGGGATGGCTACACCTTC. Its protein product is CASVQGDGYTF.

The chain is built from TRBV9 and TRBJ2-3, with TRBD2 matching 8 bases. V lost 4 bases and J lost 3; bases outside the gene matches: 4. The germline V gene encodes CDR1 SGDLS and CDR2 YYNGEE. The CDR3 runs 14 residues. The CDR3: CASSPPGGTDTQYF. In DNA, the CDR3 is TGTGCCAGCAGCCCTCCGGGGGGGACAGATACGCAGTATTTT.

This clone was seen only once. This rearrangement joins TRBV13 to TRBJ1-3; no firm D call. Germline V CDR1 and CDR2: PRHDT, FYEKMQ (reference sequence). CDR3 length: 15 amino acids. Trimming took 0 bases from V and 0 from J, leaving 6 bases between them. The CDR3 spells CASSLGGNSGNTIYF. The CDR3 DNA is TGTGCCAGCAGCTTAGGCGGGAACTCTGGAAACACCATATATTTT.

The rearrangement links TRBV10-1 to TRBJ1-5, with 7 bases matching TRBD1. V gave up 6 bases and J gave up 3 bases; unmatched junction bases: 2. The CDR3 totals 13 residues. Germline V lookup: CDR1 WNHNN, CDR2 SYGVQD (reference sequence). The CDR3 bases are TGCGCCAGCAGGGGACAGAACAATCAGCCCCAGCATTTT. Its protein is CASRGQNNQPQHF.